What follows is one T cell receptor (beta chain) and its context. Its cognate antigen is unknown. The donors belonged to the approximately 110-subject validation cohort, separate from the roughly 710-subject first cohort. The data were obtained in a study of cytomegalovirus exposure and HLA in healthy donors. With 3 bases removed from V and 0 bases from J, the gap between germline ends came to 8 bases. CDR1 SQVTM and CDR2 ANQGSEA come from the germline V gene. The CDR3 totals 13 residues. Assay used: immunoSEQ multiplex PCR; TCRdb lists only in-frame clones, some missing. The sample consists of some 68,000 clones, roughly 97% of them appearing once. Study results and limitations: For cytomegalovirus status, the classifier reportedly gave diagnoses with high specificity and sensitivity.

Sequencing was performed on PBMCs. The chain has TRBV29-1 and TRBJ1-1; D possibly corresponds to TRBD1 (5 bases). This TCR was recovered from a man in his late teens or twenties in good health and CMV-seronegative. The CDR3 protein is CSVDRGLNTEAFF. As DNA, the CDR3 is TGCAGCGTTGATAGGGGTTTGAACACTGAAGCTTTCTTT.